The rows below give T cell receptor beta chains drawn from one sample of a study of cytomegalovirus exposure and HLA in healthy donors. The table came from immunoSEQ multiplex PCR; TCRdb's copy has only in-frame clones and leaves some out. The repertoire consists of 85,000 to 130,000 clones, with about 74% occurring once and the leading ten covering around 4.8%. The sample taken for sequencing was PBMCs. The receptor source for this set is a woman between 18 and 29 years old in good health and CMV-seropositive. CDR3s include the opening cysteine and the closing phenylalanine or tryptophan. D genes are given only for firm matches. Size is stated for part of the rows, as once, few or many counts, or as a class when the clone is expanded.

cdr3_length	v_call	d_call	clone_size	j_call	cdr3_nt	cdr3_aa
14	TRBV27	TRBD1	NA	TRBJ2-7	TGTGCCAGCAGTTACAAGGGGGCCTCCTACGAGCAGTACTTC	CASSYKGASYEQYF
13	TRBV27	NA	once	TRBJ2-1	TGTGCCAGCAGTTTATTAGAAGCCGGTGAGCAGTTCTTC	CASSLLEAGEQFF
16	TRBV7-2	NA	NA	TRBJ2-6	TGTGCCAGCAGCTCAAGCAGGGTCGTAGGGGCCAACGTCCTGACTTTC	CASSSSRVVGANVLTF
11	TRBV29-1	NA	NA	TRBJ2-1	TGCAGCGTTGCTTCGTACAATGAGCAGTTCTTC	CSVASYNEQFF
15	TRBV10-1	NA	NA	TRBJ2-7	TGCGCCAGCAGGAGACGCCACAGGGCCCCTTACGAGCAGTACTTC	CASRRRHRAPYEQYF
15	TRBV6-6	TRBD2	NA	TRBJ2-1	TGTGCCAGCAGGGGGGCAAGCGGGAGAGAGAGTGAGCAGTTCTTC	CASRGASGRESEQFF
15	TRBV7-9	NA	NA	TRBJ2-7	TGTGCCAGCAGCTTAGTAGGAGGGTTGCAAGGCGAGCAGTACTTC	CASSLVGGLQGEQYF
14	TRBV6-5	TRBD1	NA	TRBJ1-5	TGTGCCAGCAGCCTTTCAGGGGGCGGTCAGCCCCAGCATTTT	CASSLSGGGQPQHF
15	TRBV12-5	TRBD2	NA	TRBJ2-3	TGTGCTAGTGGTCTGGGACTAGCGGGAGCGGATACGCAGTATTTT	CASGLGLAGADTQYF
14	TRBV25-1	NA	NA	TRBJ2-7	TGTGCCAGCAGTGAATACTCTAGCAGCTACGAGCAGTACTTC	CASSEYSSSYEQYF
14	TRBV15	NA	NA	TRBJ2-5	TGTGCCACCAGCAAGGGGCTGGGGGCGGAGACCCAGTACTTC	CATSKGLGAETQYF
13	TRBV7-8	NA	NA	TRBJ2-1	TGTGCCAGCAGCTTCGTTATGGGGCATGAGCAGTTCTTC	CASSFVMGHEQFF
12	TRBV7-9	NA	few	TRBJ1-3	TGTGCCAGCAGCTTGACAGGAAACACCATATATTTT	CASSLTGNTIYF
16	TRBV27	TRBD1	NA	TRBJ1-5	TGTGCCAGCAGTCCTCAGGGGGCAGGTAGCAATCAGCCCCAGCATTTT	CASSPQGAGSNQPQHF
17	TRBV7-6	TRBD2	NA	TRBJ2-4	TGTGCCAGCAGCTCTAGCGGACTAGCGGGAGCCAAAAACATTCAGTACTTC	CASSSSGLAGAKNIQYF
15	TRBV18	TRBD2	NA	TRBJ2-7	TGTGCCAGCTCACCACCGTTCGGGCGGGAGGACGAGCAGTACTTC	CASSPPFGREDEQYF
15	TRBV4-2	TRBD1	once	TRBJ1-2	TGTGCCAGCAGCCAAGCCCCAGGGGGTGGTTATGGCTACACCTTC	CASSQAPGGGYGYTF
11	TRBV12-5	NA	NA	TRBJ2-3	TGTGCTAGTGGCCTATCAGATACGCAGTATTTT	CASGLSDTQYF
14	TRBV6-1	NA	NA	TRBJ1-4	TGTGCCAGCAGTGAAGGGGGCGTTAATGAAAAACTGTTTTTT	CASSEGGVNEKLFF
11	TRBV12-1	NA	NA	TRBJ2-5	TGTGCCAGCAGCTTTTATGAGACCCAGTACTTC	CASSFYETQYF
16	TRBV27	TRBD2	NA	TRBJ2-7	TGTGCCAGCAGTTTATTTTCGGGAGGGGTTGGGTACGAGCAGTACTTC	CASSLFSGGVGYEQYF
13	TRBV4-1	TRBD1	NA	TRBJ2-1	TGCGCCAGTCAGACAGGGCCGTACAATGAGCAGTTCTTC	CASQTGPYNEQFF
16	TRBV28	TRBD2	NA	TRBJ2-7	TGTGCCAGCAGTTTATGGTCTAGCGGGAGCATGGGCGAGCAGTACTTC	CASSLWSSGSMGEQYF
15	TRBV27	NA	NA	TRBJ2-3	TGTGCCAGCAGTTTATCTTCCCGCGCAGGGGATACGCAGTATTTT	CASSLSSRAGDTQYF
17	TRBV28	TRBD1	NA	TRBJ1-2	TGTGCCAGCAGTAACCCAAACTTTGACAGGGCGAGCTATGGCTACACCTTC	CASSNPNFDRASYGYTF
14	TRBV29-1	NA	few	TRBJ2-7	TGCAGCGTTGCTGGTGGGAGGCCTGTCTACGAGCAGTACTTC	CSVAGGRPVYEQYF
16	TRBV30	NA	NA	TRBJ2-6	TGTGCCTGGTCAGGGTATGAAAACTCTGGGGCCAACGTCCTGACTTTC	CAWSGYENSGANVLTF
15	TRBV30	TRBD1	NA	TRBJ2-7	TGTGCCTGGATCCCCCCGGGACAGAGCTCCTACGAGCAGTACTTC	CAWIPPGQSSYEQYF
17	TRBV18	NA	NA	TRBJ2-1	TGTGCCAGCTCACCCCACTCAAGACAGGCAACCTACAATGAGCAGTTCTTC	CASSPHSRQATYNEQFF
15	TRBV5-1	NA	NA	TRBJ1-1	TGCGCCAGCAGCTTGGACAGGAGTATGGGCACTGAAGCTTTCTTT	CASSLDRSMGTEAFF
13	TRBV5-1	NA	few	TRBJ2-2	TGCGCCAGCAGCTTGGTCGGGACCGGGGAGCTGTTTTTT	CASSLVGTGELFF
15	TRBV4-1	TRBD2	NA	TRBJ2-1	TGCGCCAGCAGCCAAGTGGGACTAGCGGGTCAGGAGCAGTTCTTC	CASSQVGLAGQEQFF
13	TRBV5-1	TRBD1	NA	TRBJ2-7	TGCGCCAGCAGCCGGGACAGGGGGTACGAGCAGTACTTC	CASSRDRGYEQYF
14	TRBV30	TRBD2	NA	TRBJ2-7	TGTGCCTGGACTAGGGGCGGGAGCTCCTACGAGCAGTACTTC	CAWTRGGSSYEQYF
14	TRBV2	TRBD2	NA	TRBJ2-3	TGTGCCAGCAGAGCGGGACTAGTCACAGATACGCAGTATTTT	CASRAGLVTDTQYF
14	TRBV11-1	TRBD2	NA	TRBJ2-5	TGTGCCAGCAGCCTAAGCGGGACTGGAGAGACCCAGTACTTC	CASSLSGTGETQYF
16	TRBV10-1	NA	NA	TRBJ1-5	TGCGCCAGCAGTGAGTCGTGTGTGGGGGCCGGGCAGCCCCAGCATTTT	CASSESCVGAGQPQHF
15	TRBV25-1	NA	NA	TRBJ2-6	TGTGCCAGCAGTGAACCTACAGGGAAGGGAAGCGTCCTGACTTTC	CASSEPTGKGSVLTF
15	TRBV28	NA	NA	TRBJ2-5	TGTGCCAGCAGTTTACGGGGAAAAGTGTTAGAGACCCAGTACTTC	CASSLRGKVLETQYF
16	TRBV4-1	TRBD2	NA	TRBJ2-1	TGCGCCAGCAGCCAAAGGTCCACGGGAGGGTACAATGAGCAGTTCTTC	CASSQRSTGGYNEQFF
13	TRBV6-5	NA	NA	TRBJ1-3	TGTGCCGCGGGGGGGGGCTCTGGAAACACCATATATTTT	CAAGGGSGNTIYF